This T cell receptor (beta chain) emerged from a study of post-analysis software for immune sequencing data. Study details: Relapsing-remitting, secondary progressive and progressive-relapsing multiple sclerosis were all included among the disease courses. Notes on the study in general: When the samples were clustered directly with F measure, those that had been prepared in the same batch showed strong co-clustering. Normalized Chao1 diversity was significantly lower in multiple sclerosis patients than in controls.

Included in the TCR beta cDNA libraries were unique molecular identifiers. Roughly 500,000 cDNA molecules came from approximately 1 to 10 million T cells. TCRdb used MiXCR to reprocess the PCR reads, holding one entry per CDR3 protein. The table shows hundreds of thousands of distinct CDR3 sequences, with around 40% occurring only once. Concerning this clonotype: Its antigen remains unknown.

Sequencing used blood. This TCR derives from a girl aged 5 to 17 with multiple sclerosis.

The CDR3 is CSGASGTDSYVQYF. The CDR3, as DNA: TGCAGCGGAGCTTCCGGGACCGACTCCTACGTGCAGTACTTC. The chain couples TRBV29-1 to TRBJ2-4; D might be TRBD1 or TRBD2, each matching 5 bases. This CDR3 region has 14 residues. Per the germline V gene, CDR1 is SQVTM and CDR2 is ANQGSEA. Trimming removed 7 bases at V and 13 bases at J, with 26 bases between.